The source of this T cell receptor beta chain is a study of CD8+ T cells in alopecia areata. Study summary: Treated patients were given 5 to 10 mg oral tofacitinib twice daily.

The sequencing template was cDNA reverse transcribed from extracted RNA. The protocol was immunoSEQ multiplex PCR, while the TCRdb copy is restricted to in-frame clones and leaves out a portion. The table lists 170,000 or so clones, roughly three fifths of them singletons. Stated treatment: oral pan-JAK inhibitor, 5-10 mg twice daily. Study-level points and caveats: Under tofacitinib, fewer expanded CD8+ clones appeared among the top 100 scalp clones.

The CDR3 consists of 16 residues. Germline lookup yields CDR1 SGHAT and CDR2 FQNNGV. Trimming removed 2 bases from V and 0 bases from J, with 11 bases in between. In the case of this clone: Its antigen is not identified.

The sequencing used CD8+ T cells sorted from blood, collected at week 24, from a patient treated with tofacitinib. This chain connects TRBV11-2 to TRBJ2-1; D possibly corresponds to TRBD1 (6 bases). The origin of this receptor is a human donor with alopecia areata. The DNA of the CDR3 is TGTGCCAGCAGCTTACCCACAGGGAGCTCCTACAATGAGCAGTTCTTC. Amino acid sequence: CASSLPTGSSYNEQFF.